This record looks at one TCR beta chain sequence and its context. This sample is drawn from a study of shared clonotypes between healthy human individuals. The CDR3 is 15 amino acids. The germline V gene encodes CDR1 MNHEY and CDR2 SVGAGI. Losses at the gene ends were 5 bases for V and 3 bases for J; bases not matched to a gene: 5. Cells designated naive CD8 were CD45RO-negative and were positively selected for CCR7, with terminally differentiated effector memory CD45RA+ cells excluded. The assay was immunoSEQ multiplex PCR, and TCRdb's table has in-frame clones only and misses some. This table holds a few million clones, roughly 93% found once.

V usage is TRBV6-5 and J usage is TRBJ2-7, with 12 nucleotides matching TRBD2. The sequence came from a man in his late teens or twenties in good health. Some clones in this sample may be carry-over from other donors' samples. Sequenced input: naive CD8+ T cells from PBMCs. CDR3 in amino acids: CASSVTSGGGYEQYF. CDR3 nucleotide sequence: TGTGCCAGCAGTGTGACTAGCGGGGGTGGCTACGAGCAGTACTTC.